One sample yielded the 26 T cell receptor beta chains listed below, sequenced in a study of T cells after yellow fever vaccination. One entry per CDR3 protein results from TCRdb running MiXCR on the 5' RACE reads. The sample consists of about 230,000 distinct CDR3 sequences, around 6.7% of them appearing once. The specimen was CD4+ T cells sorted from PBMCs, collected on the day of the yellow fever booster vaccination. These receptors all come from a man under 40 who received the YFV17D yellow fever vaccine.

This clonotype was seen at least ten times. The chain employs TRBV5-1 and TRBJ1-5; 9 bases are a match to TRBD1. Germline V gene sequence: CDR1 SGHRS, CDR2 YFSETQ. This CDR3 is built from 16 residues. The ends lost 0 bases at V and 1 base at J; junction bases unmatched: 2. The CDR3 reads CASSLGGTGSNQPQHF. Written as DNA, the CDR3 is TGCGCCAGCAGCTTGGGTGGGACAGGGAGCAATCAGCCCCAGCATTTT.

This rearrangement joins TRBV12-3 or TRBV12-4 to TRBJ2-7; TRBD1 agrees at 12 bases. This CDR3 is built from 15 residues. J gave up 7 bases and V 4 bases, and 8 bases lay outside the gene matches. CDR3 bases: TGTGCCAGCAGTTACTCCGGGACAGGGGGCCGGGAGCAGTACTTC. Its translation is CASSYSGTGGREQYF.

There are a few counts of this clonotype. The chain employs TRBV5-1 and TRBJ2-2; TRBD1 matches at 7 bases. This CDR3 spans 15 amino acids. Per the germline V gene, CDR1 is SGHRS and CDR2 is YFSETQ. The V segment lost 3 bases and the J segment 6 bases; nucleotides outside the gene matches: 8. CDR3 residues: CASSSLTGIAGELFF. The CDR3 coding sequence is TGCGCCAGCAGCTCACTGACAGGGATCGCCGGGGAGCTGTTTTTT.

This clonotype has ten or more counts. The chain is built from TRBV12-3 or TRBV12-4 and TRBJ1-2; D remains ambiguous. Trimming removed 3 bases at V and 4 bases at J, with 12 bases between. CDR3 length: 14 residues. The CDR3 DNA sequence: TGTGCCAGCAGTTTGGACGGGCGGGGCTATGGCTACACCTTC. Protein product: CASSLDGRGYGYTF.

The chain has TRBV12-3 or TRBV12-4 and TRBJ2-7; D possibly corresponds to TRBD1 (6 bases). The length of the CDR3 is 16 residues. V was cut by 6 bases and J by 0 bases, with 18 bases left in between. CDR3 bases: TGTGCCAGCAGCCCTCCCCCTCTGGACAGCTCCTACGAGCAGTACTTC. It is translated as CASSPPPLDSSYEQYF.

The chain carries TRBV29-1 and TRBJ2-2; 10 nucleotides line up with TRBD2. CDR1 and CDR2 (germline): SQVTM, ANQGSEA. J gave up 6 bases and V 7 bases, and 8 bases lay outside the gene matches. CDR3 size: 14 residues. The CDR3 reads CSAAPLAGPGELFF. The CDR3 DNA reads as TGCAGCGCTGCTCCACTAGCGGGACCCGGGGAGCTGTTTTTT.

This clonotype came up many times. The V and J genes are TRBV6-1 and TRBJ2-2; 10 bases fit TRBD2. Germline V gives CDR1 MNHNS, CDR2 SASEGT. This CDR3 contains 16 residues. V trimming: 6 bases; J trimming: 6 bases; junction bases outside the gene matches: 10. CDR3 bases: TGTGCCAGCAGCCCCGTCCCTAGCGGGAGAGCCGGGGAGCTGTTTTTT. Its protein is CASSPVPSGRAGELFF.

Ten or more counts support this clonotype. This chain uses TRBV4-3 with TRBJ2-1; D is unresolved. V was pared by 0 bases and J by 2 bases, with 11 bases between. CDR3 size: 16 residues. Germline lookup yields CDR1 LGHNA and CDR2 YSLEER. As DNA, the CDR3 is TGCGCCAGCAGCCAAGATCATACTCCCGCCTACAATGAGCAGTTCTTC. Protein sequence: CASSQDHTPAYNEQFF.

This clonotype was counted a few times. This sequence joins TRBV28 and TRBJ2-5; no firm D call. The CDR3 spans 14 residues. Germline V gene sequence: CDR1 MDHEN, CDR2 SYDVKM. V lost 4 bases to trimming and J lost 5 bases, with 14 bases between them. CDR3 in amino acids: CASSSAVRAETQYF. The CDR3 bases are TGTGCCAGCAGTTCGGCCGTGCGAGCGGAGACCCAGTACTTC.

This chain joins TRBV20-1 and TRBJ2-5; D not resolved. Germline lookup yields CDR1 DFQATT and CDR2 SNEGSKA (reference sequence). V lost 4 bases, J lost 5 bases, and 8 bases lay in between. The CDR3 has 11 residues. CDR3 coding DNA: TGCAGTGCTATCTTTCGGGAGACCCAGTACTTC. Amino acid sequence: CSAIFRETQYF.

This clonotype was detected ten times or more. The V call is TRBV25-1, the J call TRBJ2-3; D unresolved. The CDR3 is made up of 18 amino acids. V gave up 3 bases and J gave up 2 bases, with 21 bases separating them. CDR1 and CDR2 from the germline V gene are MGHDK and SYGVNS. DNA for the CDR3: TGTGCCAGCAGTGAGTTCCGGGCCAGTCTTGGCCCCACAGATACGCAGTATTTT. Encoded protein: CASSEFRASLGPTDTQYF.

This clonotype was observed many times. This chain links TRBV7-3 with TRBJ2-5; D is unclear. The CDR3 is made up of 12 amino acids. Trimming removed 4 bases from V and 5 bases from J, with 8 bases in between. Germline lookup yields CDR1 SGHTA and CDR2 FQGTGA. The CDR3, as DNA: TGTGCCAGCAGCTACATAGGGGAGACCCAGTACTTC. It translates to CASSYIGETQYF.

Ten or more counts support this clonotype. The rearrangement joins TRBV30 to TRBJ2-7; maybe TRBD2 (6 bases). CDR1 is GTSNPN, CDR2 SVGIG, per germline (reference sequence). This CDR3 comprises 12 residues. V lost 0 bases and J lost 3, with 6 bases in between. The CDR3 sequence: CAWSVSGYEQYF. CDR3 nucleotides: TGTGCCTGGAGTGTTAGCGGCTACGAGCAGTACTTC.

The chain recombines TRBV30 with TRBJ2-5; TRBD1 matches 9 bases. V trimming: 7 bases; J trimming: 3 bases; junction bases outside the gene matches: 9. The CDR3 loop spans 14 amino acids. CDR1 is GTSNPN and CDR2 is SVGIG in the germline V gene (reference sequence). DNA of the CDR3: TGTGCCTTCCAACTGGGACAGGGTGAAGAGACCCAGTACTTC. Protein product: CAFQLGQGEETQYF.

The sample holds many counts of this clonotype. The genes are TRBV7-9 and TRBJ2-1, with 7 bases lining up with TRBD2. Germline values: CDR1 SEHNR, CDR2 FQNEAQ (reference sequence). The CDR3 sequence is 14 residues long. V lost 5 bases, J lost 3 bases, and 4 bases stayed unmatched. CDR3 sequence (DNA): TGTGCCAGCAGCGTCAGCGGGAACTACAATGAGCAGTTCTTC. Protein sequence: CASSVSGNYNEQFF.

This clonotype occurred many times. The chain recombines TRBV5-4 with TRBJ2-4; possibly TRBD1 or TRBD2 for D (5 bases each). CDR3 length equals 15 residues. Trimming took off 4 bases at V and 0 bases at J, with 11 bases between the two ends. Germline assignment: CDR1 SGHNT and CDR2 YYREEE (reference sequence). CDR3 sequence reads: CASSIGTPAKNIQYF. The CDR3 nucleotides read TGTGCCAGCAGCATAGGGACCCCAGCCAAAAACATTCAGTACTTC.

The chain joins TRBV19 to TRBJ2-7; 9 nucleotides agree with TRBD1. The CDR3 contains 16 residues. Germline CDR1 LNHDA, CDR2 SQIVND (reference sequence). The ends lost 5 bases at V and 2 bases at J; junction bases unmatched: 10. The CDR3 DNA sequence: TGTGCCAGTAGTGTCGGGACAGGGTCGATCCCCTACGAGCAGTACTTC. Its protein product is CASSVGTGSIPYEQYF. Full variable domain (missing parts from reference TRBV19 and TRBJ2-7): DGGITQSPKYLFRKEGQNVTLSCEQNLNHDAMYWYRQDPGQGLRLIYYSQIVNDFQKGDIAEGYSVSREKKESFPLTVTSAQKNPTAFYLCASSVGTGSIPYEQYFGPGTRLTVT.

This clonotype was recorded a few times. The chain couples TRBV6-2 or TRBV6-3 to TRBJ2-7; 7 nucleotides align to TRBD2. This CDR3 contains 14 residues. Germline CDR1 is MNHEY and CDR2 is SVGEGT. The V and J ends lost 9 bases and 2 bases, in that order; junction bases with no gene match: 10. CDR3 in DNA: TGTGCCAGTACCCGGGCGGGAGTAGCCTACGAGCAGTACTTC. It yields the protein CASTRAGVAYEQYF.

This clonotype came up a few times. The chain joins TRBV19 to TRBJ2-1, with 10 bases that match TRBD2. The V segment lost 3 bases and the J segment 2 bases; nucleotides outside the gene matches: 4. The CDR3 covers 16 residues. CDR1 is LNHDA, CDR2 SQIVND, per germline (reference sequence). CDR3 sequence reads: CASSILAGGPYNEQFF. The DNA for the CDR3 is TGTGCCAGTAGTATTTTAGCGGGAGGACCCTACAATGAGCAGTTCTTC.

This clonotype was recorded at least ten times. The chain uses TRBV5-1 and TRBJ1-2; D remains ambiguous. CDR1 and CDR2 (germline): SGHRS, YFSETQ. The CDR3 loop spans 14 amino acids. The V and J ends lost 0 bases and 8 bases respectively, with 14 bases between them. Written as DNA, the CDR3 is TGCGCCAGCAGCTTGGCCGGGGTGGAGGCAGGCTACACCTTC. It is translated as CASSLAGVEAGYTF.

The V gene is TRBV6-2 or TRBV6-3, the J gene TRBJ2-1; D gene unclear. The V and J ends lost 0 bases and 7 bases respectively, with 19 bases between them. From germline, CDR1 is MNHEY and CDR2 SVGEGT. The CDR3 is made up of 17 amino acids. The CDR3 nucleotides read TGTGCCAGCAGTTACTCGCGGCAAAGGACGAATCAGAATGAGCAGTTCTTC. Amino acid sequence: CASSYSRQRTNQNEQFF.

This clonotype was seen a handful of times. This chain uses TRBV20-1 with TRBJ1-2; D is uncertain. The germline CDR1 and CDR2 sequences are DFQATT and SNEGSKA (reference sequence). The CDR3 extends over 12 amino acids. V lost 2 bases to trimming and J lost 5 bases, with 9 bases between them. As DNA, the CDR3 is TGCAGTGCTAGAACGGCGGGTTATGGCTACACCTTC. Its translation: CSARTAGYGYTF.

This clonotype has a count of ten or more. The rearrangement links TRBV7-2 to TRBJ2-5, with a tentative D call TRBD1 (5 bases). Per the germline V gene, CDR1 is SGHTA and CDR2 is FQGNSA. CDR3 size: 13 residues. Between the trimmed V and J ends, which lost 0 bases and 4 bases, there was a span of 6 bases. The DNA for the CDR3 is TGTGCCAGCAGCTTAGCCAGGGTAGAGACCCAGTACTTC. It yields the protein CASSLARVETQYF. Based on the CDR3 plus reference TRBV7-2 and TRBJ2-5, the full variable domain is GAGVSQSPSNKVTEKGKDVELRCDPISGHTALYWYRQSLGQGLEFLIYFQGNSAPDKSGLPSDRFSAERTGGSVSTLTIQRTQQEDSAVYLCASSLARVETQYFGPGTRLLVL.

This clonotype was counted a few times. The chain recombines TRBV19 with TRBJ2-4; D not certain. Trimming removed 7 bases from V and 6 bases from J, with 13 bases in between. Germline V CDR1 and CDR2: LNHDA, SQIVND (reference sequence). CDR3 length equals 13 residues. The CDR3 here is CASTPGPRNIQYF. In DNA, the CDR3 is TGTGCCAGTACGCCTGGACCGAGAAACATTCAGTACTTC.

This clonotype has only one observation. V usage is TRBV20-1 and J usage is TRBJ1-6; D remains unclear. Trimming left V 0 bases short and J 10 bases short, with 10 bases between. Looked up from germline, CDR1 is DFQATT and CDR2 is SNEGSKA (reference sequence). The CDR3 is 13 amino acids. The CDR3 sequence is CSARDSGGSPLHF. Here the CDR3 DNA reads TGCAGTGCTAGAGATTCAGGCGGCTCACCCCTCCACTTT.

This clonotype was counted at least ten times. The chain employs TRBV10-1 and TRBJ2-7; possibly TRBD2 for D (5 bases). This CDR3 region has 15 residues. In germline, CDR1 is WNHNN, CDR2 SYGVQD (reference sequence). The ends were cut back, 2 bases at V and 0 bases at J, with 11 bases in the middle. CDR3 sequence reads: CASSERLASSYEQYF. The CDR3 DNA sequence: TGCGCCAGCAGTGAGAGGTTAGCGAGCTCCTACGAGCAGTACTTC.